One sample yielded the 3 T cell receptor beta chains listed below, sequenced in a study of cytomegalovirus exposure and HLA in healthy donors. PCR used 60 Vbeta primers and 13 Jbeta primers. The protocol was immunoSEQ multiplex PCR, while the TCRdb copy is restricted to in-frame clones and leaves out a portion. Of about 150,000 clones in the sample, 76% were seen once. Sequenced input: PBMCs. Receptors were obtained from a middle-aged woman in good health and CMV-seronegative.

The V gene is TRBV14, the J gene TRBJ2-5; 7 nucleotides agree with TRBD1. The assigned J gene may be wrong: the sequence end matches TRBJ2-7 better. This CDR3 is 13 amino acids long. In germline, CDR1 is SGHDN, CDR2 FVKESK. In nucleotides, the CDR3 is TGTGCCAGCAGCCGGGACAGATACTACGAGCAGTACTTC. Translating gives CASSRDRYYEQYF.

The chain uses TRBV30 and TRBJ1-2; maybe TRBD1 (6 bases). Trimming took 4 bases from V and 5 from J, leaving 23 bases between them. The germline gives CDR1 GTSNPN, CDR2 SVGIG (reference sequence). This CDR3 has 16 residues. CDR3 DNA sequence: TGTGCCTGGACAGTAGTACAGGGAGAGATTGGTTATGGCTACACCTTC. As protein: CAWTVVQGEIGYGYTF.

As to this clone: A read error may produce the germline difference seen at one junction end. The identical CDR3 is also encoded by other nucleotide sequences in the sample. The chain couples TRBV6-4 to TRBJ2-3; 7 bases map to TRBD2. Germline V gives CDR1 MRHNA, CDR2 SNTAGT. The CDR3 loop spans 17 amino acids. DNA of the CDR3: TGTGCCAGCAGCGACTCGGTGGCGGGAGTAGGCACAGATACGCAGTATTTT. It translates to CASSDSVAGVGTDTQYF.